The entry that follows covers one T cell receptor (beta chain) sequence. The table lists this clonotype with many counts. This clone's antigen is unknown. No base quality information exists; no much larger clone differs at one position. This sample is drawn from a study of Graves' ophthalmopathy and Graves' hyperthyroidism (dated by TCRdb to between 2018 and 2020). About the full investigation: Peripheral blood was collected at initial diagnosis, before any treatment. After sampling, hyperthyroidism patients received methimazole starting at 30 mg daily, and ophthalmopathy patients received high-dose intravenous methylprednisolone. To tell Graves' ophthalmopathy apart from Graves' hyperthyroidism, and to predict which patients would progress to ophthalmopathy, the study relied on TCR beta repertoire signatures. A discovery set of 100 patients (roughly 43 ophthalmopathy, 55 to 65 stable hyperthyroidism) was enrolled to explore V-J signatures distinguishing ophthalmopathy from hyperthyroidism. In total, 135 blood samples were TCR-sequenced: fewer than 50 ophthalmopathy, some 72 hyperthyroidism and 17 hyperthyroidism-to-ophthalmopathy patients. For training and testing, the 110 or so patients in the discovery cohort were randomly divided in a 7:3 ratio. The independent validation cohort included 18 to 20 hyperthyroidism patients plus 17 patients who later progressed from hyperthyroidism to ophthalmopathy. T-cell repertoires of thyroid tissue and blood were compared in five or six hyperthyroidism patients. Results and caveats for the whole study, not just this receptor: In cross-validation, the 13-signature model distinguished ophthalmopathy from stable hyperthyroidism with about 90% sensitivity and just under 84% specificity, and in the test set the corresponding values were roughly 78% and 74%. In validation, the model predicted ophthalmopathy progression with about 71% sensitivity and 72.22% specificity; roughly 12 predicted patients were CT-confirmed with GO in a median of 6.5 months. Among expanded thyroid clonotypes with frequency above 0.001, most also showed up in blood, which suggests that blood repertoires may reflect the thyroid immune response. Sample size was not statistically predetermined, and group allocation was not concealed from the investigators.

Hyperthyroidism was defined as stable when no progression to ophthalmopathy occurred within 18 months of follow-up. Hyperthyroidism patients were newly diagnosed, with disease duration under 2 months, and aged 18 to 65 years. Anyone with other autoimmune diseases, uncontrolled infections, pregnancy or lactation was excluded from the study. Clinical symptoms, serum thyroxine, TRAb, thyroid ultrasound and orbital computed tomography formed the basis of the diagnosis. Using Ficoll-Paque density gradient centrifugation, PBMCs were isolated from about 9.2 ml of fresh peripheral blood. Trizol reagent was used to extract the total RNA, and its quality was then checked on an Agilent 2100 Bioanalyzer. The germline V gene yields MNHEY for CDR1 and SVGEGT for CDR2. The CDR3, from cysteine to phenylalanine, totals 15 residues. The DNA shown is the 45-base CDR3, in frame from base 1. The junction carries 10 bases between V and J, which are trimmed by 4 bases and 0 bases respectively.

For repertoire sequencing, TCR beta CDR3 regions were amplified from RNA transcripts. The first round was an RT-PCR using HTBI primers with the Qiagen OneStep RT-PCR kit, and this first round was followed by a second-round multiplex PCR, then size selection and purification. Libraries were sequenced paired-end with 100 bp reads on an Illumina HiSeq2000. For the original study's pipeline: Reads were processed with SOAPnuke, discarding reads with adapters, uncalled bases, mean Phred below 15, or no exact constant-primer or identifier match. High-quality paired reads were merged with COPE v1.2.5. Clonotypes were defined as unique nucleotide sequences and were aligned to IMGT TRB V, D and J references using MiTCR v1.1. Analysis was restricted to V-J combinations with a frequency above 0.0001, which covered roughly 99% of repertoires. For each V-J combination, a TCR clonal expansion and chaos score was defined as F50 clonal expansion divided by the chaos observed in the TCRdist matrix. Features were reduced by Welch's t-statistics and random forest to over ten V-J combinations, which fed a naive Bayes classifier. The similarity between thyroid and blood repertoires was quantified using the Morisita-Horn index. Starting from the raw public reads, TCRdb applied fastp trimming at Q25, assembled clones with MiXCR and retained in-frame beta chains. Every CDR3 protein is listed once, alongside the most common genes and DNA of its rows. The V and J calls follow TCRdb's processing rather than the paper's. The sample records 400,000 or so distinct CDR3 sequences, 15% to 17% of which are singletons. The ten largest clones add up to 5.5% to 7% of the sample.

This clonotype was obtained from a woman between 18 and 29 years old with stable Graves' hyperthyroidism. Donor details come from another sample of the same person, matched by shared clones. The sample comprised peripheral blood. The chain employs TRBV6-2 or TRBV6-3 and TRBJ1-3; no D segment can be confidently identified. CDR3 loop: CASSFRRTSGNTIYF. Read as DNA, the sequence is TGTGCCAGCAGTTTTCGACGCACCTCTGGAAACACCATATATTTT.